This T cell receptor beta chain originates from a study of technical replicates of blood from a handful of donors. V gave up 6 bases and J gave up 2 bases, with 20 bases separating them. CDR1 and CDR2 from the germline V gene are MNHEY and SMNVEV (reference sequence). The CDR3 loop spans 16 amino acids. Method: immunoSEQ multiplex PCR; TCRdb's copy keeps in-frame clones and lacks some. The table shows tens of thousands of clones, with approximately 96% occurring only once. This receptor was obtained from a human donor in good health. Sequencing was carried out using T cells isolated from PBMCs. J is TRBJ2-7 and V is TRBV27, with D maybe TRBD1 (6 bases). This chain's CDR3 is CASRFTSRGPTYEQYF. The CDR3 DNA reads TGTGCCAGCAGATTTACATCCAGGGGACCCACCTACGAGCAGTACTTC.